This T cell receptor beta chain emerged from a study of CD8 T cells in ankylosing spondylitis. Study outcomes and limitations: Several of the motif variants were reported before in synovial fluid and blood from reactive arthritis.

The length of the CDR3 is 14 residues. V lost 4 bases to trimming and J lost 2 bases, with 12 bases between them. Looked up from germline, CDR1 is DFQATT and CDR2 is SNEGSKA (reference sequence). This clonotype was counted many times. Antigen unknown. A single record per CDR3 protein comes from TCRdb applying MiXCR to the 5' RACE reads. There are under 200,000 distinct CDR3 sequences in the sample; 10% to 15% occur only once, and 9.5% to 12% lies in the top ten. The sequencing sample was made of blood, either unsorted or a sorted T cell fraction (not recorded which). This receptor was obtained from a female donor with ankylosing spondylitis or in good health (not recorded which). The chain joins TRBV20-1 to TRBJ2-1, with D perhaps TRBD1 or TRBD2 (5 bases each). CDR3: CSAIGDVTYNEQFF. The CDR3 DNA follows: TGCAGTGCTATAGGGGACGTGACCTACAATGAGCAGTTCTTC.